Sequencing of this T cell receptor (beta chain) was carried out in a study of shared clonotypes between healthy human individuals. The CDR3 is 15 residues long. CDR1 is MNHEY and CDR2 is SVGAGI in the germline V gene. V was shortened by 2 bases and J by 2 bases, with 9 bases between the two germline ends. Here immunoSEQ multiplex PCR was the method, and the copy in TCRdb shows in-frame clones only, minus some. Found here are about 610,000 clones, almost 97% of them singletons; the top ten hold about 0.057%. All donors were healthy HIV-negative adults lacking recent acute infections or vaccinations. This chain uses TRBV6-5 with TRBJ2-2; D not certain. Sequenced: naive CD4+ T cells sorted from blood. As for subset: CD45RA+ positively selected. The clonotype originates from a woman between 25 and 40 years old in good health. The CDR3 bases are TGTGCCAGCAGTTACGATCAGATAAACACCGGGGAGCTGTTTTTT. Translating gives CASSYDQINTGELFF.